This T cell receptor beta chain was found in a study of Graves' ophthalmopathy and Graves' hyperthyroidism. Overall study results and limits: The model's prediction of ophthalmopathy progression had approximately 67% sensitivity and less than 75% specificity.

TCR beta CDR3 amplification used RNA transcripts. Second-round multiplex PCR came after a first-round RT-PCR that employed HTBI primers. A single record per CDR3 protein comes from TCRdb applying MiXCR to the multiplex PCR reads. Among around 470,000 distinct CDR3 sequences listed, under 15% were seen once. Germline CDR1 and CDR2: SGHAT and FQNNGV. V lost 4 bases and J lost 7, with 14 bases in between. The CDR3 spans 13 residues. Diagnoses were established from clinical symptoms, serum thyroxine, TRAb, thyroid ultrasound and orbital computed tomography. The PBMC fraction was derived from 9 to 10 ml of fresh peripheral blood. Only a few counts were recorded for this clonotype. Antigen: not known.

The rearrangement links TRBV11-2 to TRBJ2-7; D perhaps matches TRBD2 (5 bases). The receptor's source is a woman aged 25 to 45 with Graves' ophthalmopathy. The sequenced sample consisted of blood. The chain's CDR3 is CASSSSPGEEQYF. The CDR3 DNA reads as TGTGCCAGCAGCTCCAGCCCCGGGGAGGAGCAGTACTTC.